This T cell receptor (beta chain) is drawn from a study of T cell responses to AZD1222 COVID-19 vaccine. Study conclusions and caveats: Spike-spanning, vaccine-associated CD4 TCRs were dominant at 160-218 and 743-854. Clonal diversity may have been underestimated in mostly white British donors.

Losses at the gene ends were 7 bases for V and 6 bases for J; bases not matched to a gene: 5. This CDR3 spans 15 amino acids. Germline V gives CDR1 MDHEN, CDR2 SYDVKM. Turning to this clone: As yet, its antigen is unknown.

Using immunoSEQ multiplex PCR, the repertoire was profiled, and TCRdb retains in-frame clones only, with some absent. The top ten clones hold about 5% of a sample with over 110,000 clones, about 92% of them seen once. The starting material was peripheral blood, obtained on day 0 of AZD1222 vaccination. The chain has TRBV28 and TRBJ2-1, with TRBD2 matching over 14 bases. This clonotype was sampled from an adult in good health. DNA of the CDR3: TGTGCCAGCACCCTCGGGACTAGCGGGAGCAATGAGCAGTTCTTC. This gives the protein CASTLGTSGSNEQFF.